This T cell receptor beta chain was profiled in a study of T cells in Graves' hyperthyroidism and ophthalmopathy. Study summary: Peripheral blood was drawn at first diagnosis, prior to all treatment. Whole-study findings and limits: The model anticipated ophthalmopathy a median about six months pre-onset. Most expanded thyroid clonotypes above 0.001 also appeared in blood.

The TCR beta CDR3 regions underwent amplification using RNA transcripts as the source. Researchers ran a first-round RT-PCR on the TCR CDR3 using the HTBI primer set. Using its own MiXCR run on the multiplex PCR reads, TCRdb lists one record per CDR3 protein. The table lists hundreds of thousands of distinct CDR3 sequences, 14% of them singletons. V lost 3 bases, J lost 7 bases, and 12 bases lay in between. This CDR3 has 13 amino acids. Germline lookup yields CDR1 SGHAT and CDR2 FQNNGV. This clonotype showed up many times. Its antigen is unidentified. Exclusion of patients followed from uncontrolled infection, other autoimmune disease, pregnancy or lactation.

The TCR was taken from a young woman with Graves' hyperthyroidism. Material: blood. V gene TRBV11-2 combines with J gene TRBJ2-5, with a possible D match to TRBD2 (5 bases). Here the CDR3 reads CASSLQQRVTQYF. The CDR3 region has the DNA TGTGCCAGCAGCTTGCAGCAGAGGGTGACCCAGTACTTC.